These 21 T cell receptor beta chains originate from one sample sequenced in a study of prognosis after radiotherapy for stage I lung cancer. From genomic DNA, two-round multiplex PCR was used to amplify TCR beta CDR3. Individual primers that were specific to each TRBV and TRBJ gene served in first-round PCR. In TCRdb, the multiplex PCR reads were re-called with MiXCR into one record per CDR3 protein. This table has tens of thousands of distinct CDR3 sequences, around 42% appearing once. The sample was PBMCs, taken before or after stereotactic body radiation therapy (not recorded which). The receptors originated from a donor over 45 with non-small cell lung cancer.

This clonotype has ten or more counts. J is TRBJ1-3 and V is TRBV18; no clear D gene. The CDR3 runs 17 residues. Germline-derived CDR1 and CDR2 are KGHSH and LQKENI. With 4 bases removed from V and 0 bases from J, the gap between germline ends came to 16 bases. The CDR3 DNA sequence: TGTGCCAGCTCACTAACGTACACGCGGAGCTCTGGAAACACCATATATTTT. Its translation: CASSLTYTRSSGNTIYF.

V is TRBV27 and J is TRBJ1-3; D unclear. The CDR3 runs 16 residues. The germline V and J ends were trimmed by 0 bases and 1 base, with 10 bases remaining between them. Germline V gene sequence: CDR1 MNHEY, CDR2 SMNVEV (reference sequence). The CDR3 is CASSLSGVGSGNTIYF. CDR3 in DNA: TGTGCCAGCAGTTTATCCGGGGTAGGGTCTGGAAACACCATATATTTT.

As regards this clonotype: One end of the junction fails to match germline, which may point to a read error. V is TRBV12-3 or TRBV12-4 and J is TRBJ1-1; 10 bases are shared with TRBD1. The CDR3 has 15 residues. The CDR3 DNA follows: TGTGCCAGCAGCCGCCCGGGACAGGGGTATACTGAATCTTTCTTT. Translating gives CASSRPGQGYTESFF.

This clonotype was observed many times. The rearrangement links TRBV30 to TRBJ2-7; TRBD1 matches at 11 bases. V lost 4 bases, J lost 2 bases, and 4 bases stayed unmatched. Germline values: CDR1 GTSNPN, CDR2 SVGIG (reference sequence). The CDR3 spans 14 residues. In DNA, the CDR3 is TGTGCCTGGAAACGGGGACAGGGGGCCTACGAGCAGTACTTC. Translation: CAWKRGQGAYEQYF.

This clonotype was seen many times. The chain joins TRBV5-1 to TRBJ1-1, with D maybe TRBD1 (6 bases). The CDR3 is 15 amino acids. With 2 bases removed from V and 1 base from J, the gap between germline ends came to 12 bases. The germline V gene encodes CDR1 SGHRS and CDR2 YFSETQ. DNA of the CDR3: TGCGCCAGCAGCTTACAGGGTTTTGGGAACACTGAAGCTTTCTTT. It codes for CASSLQGFGNTEAFF.

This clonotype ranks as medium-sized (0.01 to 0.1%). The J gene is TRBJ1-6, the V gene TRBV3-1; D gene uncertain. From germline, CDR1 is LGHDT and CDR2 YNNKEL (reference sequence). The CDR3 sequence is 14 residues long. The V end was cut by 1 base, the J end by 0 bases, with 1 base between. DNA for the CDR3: TGTGCCAGCAGCCAAGTCTCCTATAATTCACCCCTCCACTTT. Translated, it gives CASSQVSYNSPLHF. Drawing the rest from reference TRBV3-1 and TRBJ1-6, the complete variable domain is DTAVSQTPKYLVTQMGNDKSIKCEQNLGHDTMYWYKQDSKKFLKIMFSYNNKELIINETVPNRFSPKSPDKAHLNLHINSLELGDSAVYFCASSQVSYNSPLHFGNGTRLTVT.

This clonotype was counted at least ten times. The CDR3 bases are TGTGCCAGCAGTACCAATACAGGGGGCACAGATACGCAGTATTTT. It encodes CASSTNTGGTDTQYF. The J gene is TRBJ2-3, the V gene TRBV7-3; 7 bases align to TRBD1. Losses at the gene ends were 6 bases for V and 1 base for J; bases not matched to a gene: 7. The CDR3 loop spans 15 amino acids. Germline lookup yields CDR1 SGHTA and CDR2 FQGTGA.

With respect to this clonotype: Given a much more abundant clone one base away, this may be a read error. CDR3 in DNA: TGTGCCAGCAGACATCCTCCCGGGACTAGCGGGAGCTATGAGCAGTTCTTC. Its translation: CASRHPPGTSGSYEQFF. The J gene is TRBJ2-1, the V gene TRBV3-1; TRBD2 agrees at 14 bases. The junction had 12 bases not matched to a gene; V was cut back by 6 bases and J by 8 bases. The CDR3 has 17 residues. Germline V gene sequence: CDR1 LGHDT, CDR2 YNNKEL (reference sequence).

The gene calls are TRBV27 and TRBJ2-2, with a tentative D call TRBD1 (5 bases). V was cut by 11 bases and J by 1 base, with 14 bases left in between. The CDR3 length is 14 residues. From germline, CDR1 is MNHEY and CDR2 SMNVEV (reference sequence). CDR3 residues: CASRLQGNTGELFF. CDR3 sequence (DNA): TGTGCCTCACGACTCCAGGGGAACACCGGGGAGCTGTTTTTT.

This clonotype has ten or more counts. The DNA for the CDR3 is TGTGCCAGCAGTACCCCGGGACAGGGGACCCAGTACTTC. Its translation is CASSTPGQGTQYF. This chain links TRBV6-2 or TRBV6-3 with TRBJ2-5; 9 bases line up with TRBD1. After removal of 5 bases from V and 7 bases from J, the junction contained 5 bases not matched to a gene. The V gene's germline CDR1 is MNHEY and CDR2 SVGEGT. The length of the CDR3 is 13 residues.

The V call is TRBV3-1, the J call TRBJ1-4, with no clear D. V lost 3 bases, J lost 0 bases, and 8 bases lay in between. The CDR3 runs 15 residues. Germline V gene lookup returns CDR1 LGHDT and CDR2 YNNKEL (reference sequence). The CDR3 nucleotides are TGTGCCAGCAGCCAGTTCACAACAACTAATGAAAAACTGTTTTTT. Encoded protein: CASSQFTTTNEKLFF. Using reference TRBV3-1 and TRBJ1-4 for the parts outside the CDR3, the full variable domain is DTAVSQTPKYLVTQMGNDKSIKCEQNLGHDTMYWYKQDSKKFLKIMFSYNNKELIINETVPNRFSPKSPDKAHLNLHINSLELGDSAVYFCASSQFTTTNEKLFFGSGTQLSVL.

CDR3 amino acids: CASSESLAGGSDTQYF. CDR3 sequence (DNA): TGTGCCAGCAGTGAAAGTCTAGCGGGAGGGTCAGATACGCAGTATTTT. The chain combines TRBV6-1 with TRBJ2-3, with 12 bases identical to TRBD2. The V gene's germline CDR1 is MNHNS and CDR2 SASEGT. The CDR3 sequence is 16 residues long. V shed 2 bases and J 4 bases; nucleotides not matched to a gene: 4.

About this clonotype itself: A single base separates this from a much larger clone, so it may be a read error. Here the CDR3 DNA reads TGCAGTGCTGGCGTTCAGGGGGATAGCAATCAGCCCCAGTATTTT. It translates to CSAGVQGDSNQPQYF. V gene TRBV20-1 combines with J gene TRBJ1-5; TRBD1 agrees at 7 bases. The J call may be incorrect, as the DNA end agrees better with TRBJ2-3. CDR1 and CDR2 from the germline V gene are DFQATT and SNEGSKA (reference sequence). This CDR3 region has 15 residues.

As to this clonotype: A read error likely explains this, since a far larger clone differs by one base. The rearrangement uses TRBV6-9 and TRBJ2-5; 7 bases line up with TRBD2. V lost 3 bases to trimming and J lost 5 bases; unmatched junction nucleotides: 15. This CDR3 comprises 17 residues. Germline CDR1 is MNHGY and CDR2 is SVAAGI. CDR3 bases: TGTGCCAGCAGTTACACGGCGTCTGGGGCGCGGGGGGAGACCCAGTACTTC. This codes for CASSYTASGARGETQYF.

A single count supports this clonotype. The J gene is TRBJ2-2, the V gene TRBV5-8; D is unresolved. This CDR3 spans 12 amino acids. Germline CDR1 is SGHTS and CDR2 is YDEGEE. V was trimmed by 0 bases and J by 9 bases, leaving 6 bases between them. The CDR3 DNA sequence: TGTGCCAGCAGCTTGGACGCCAGGGAGCTGTTTTTT. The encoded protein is CASSLDARELFF. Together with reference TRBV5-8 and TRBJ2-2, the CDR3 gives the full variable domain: EAGVTQSPTHLIKTRGQQATLRCSPISGHTSVYWYQQALGLGLQFLLWYDEGEERNRGNFPPRFSGRQFPNYSSELNVNALELEDSALYLCASSLDARELFFGEGSRLTVL.

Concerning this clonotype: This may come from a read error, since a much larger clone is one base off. The CDR3 spells CAGKSGSTDTHYF. The CDR3 DNA is TGTGCCGGCAAGAGCGGGAGCACAGATACGCATTATTTT. The J gene is TRBJ2-3, the V gene TRBV6-2 or TRBV6-3, with 8 bases identical to TRBD2. CDR1 and CDR2 (germline): MNHEY, SVGEGT. CDR3 size: 13 residues.

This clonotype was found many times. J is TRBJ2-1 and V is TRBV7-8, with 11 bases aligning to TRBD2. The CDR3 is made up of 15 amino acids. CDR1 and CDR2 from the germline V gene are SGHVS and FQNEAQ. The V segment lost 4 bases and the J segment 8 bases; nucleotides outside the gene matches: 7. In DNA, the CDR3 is TGTGCCAGCAGCTCCAGACTAGCGGGGCGGGATGAGCAGTTCTTC. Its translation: CASSSRLAGRDEQFF.

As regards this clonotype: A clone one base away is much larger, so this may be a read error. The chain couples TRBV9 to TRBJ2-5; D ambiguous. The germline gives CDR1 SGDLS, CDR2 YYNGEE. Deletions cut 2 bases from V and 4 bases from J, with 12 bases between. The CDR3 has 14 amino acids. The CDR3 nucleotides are TGTGCCAGCAGCGTCCTCACAGTGTCAGAGACCCAGTACTTC. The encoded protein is CASSVLTVSETQYF.

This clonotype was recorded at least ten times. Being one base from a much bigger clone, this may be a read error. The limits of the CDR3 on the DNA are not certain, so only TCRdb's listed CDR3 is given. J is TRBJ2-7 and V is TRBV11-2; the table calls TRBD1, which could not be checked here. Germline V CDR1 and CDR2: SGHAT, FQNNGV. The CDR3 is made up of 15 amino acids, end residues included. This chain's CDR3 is CASSLVAGGTYEQCF.

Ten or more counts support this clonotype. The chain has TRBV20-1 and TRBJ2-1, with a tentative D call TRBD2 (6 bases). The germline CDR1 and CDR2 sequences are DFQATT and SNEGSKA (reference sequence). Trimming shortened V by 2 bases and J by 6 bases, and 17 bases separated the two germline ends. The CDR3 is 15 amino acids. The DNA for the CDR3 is TGCAGTGCTAGAATCGTGCGGGATTGGATCAATGAGCAGTTCTTC. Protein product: CSARIVRDWINEQFF.

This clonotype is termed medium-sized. CDR3 in amino acids: CASSIATQLPEQFF. Here the CDR3 DNA reads TGTGCCAGTAGTATAGCAACACAGCTACCCGAGCAGTTCTTC. J is TRBJ2-1 and V is TRBV19; D is ambiguous. Trimming pared 1 base from V and 10 bases from J, leaving 14 bases between. Germline V CDR1 and CDR2: LNHDA, SQIVND (reference sequence). The length of the CDR3 is 14 residues.